The text below deals with one T cell receptor beta chain. The antigen remains undetermined. The CDR3 is made up of 14 amino acids. The germline V and J ends were trimmed by 1 base and 1 base, with 6 bases remaining between them. Germline-derived CDR1 and CDR2 are SGHTA and FQGNSA. This entry is derived from a study of identical twins. TCRdb ran MiXCR on the 5' RACE reads and lists one entry per CDR3 protein. The profile shows 200,000 to 300,000 distinct CDR3 sequences, more than 9% of them singletons. General study points: Where beta out-of-frame sequences were concerned, excess twin sharing was weaker. Models predicted too little out-of-frame TCR alpha sharing in monozygotic twins.

The gene calls are TRBV7-2 and TRBJ2-3; tentative D call: TRBD2 (5 bases). This clonotype originated in a man aged 45-65 years in good health. The specimen sequenced was memory T cells sorted from blood. CDR3 sequence (DNA): TGTGCCAGCAGCTTAGACGGGGGCACAGATACGCAGTATTTT. It yields the protein CASSLDGGTDTQYF.